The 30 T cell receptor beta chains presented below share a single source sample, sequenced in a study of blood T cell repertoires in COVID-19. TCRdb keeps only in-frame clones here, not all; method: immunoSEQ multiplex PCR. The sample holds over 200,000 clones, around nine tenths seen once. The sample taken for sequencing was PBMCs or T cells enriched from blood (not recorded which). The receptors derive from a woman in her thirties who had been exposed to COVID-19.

The CDR3 reads CASSVSVRDRGNGYTF. CDR3 nucleotide sequence: TGTGCCAGCAGCGTATCCGTAAGGGACAGAGGAAATGGCTACACCTTC. V usage is TRBV9 and J usage is TRBJ1-2; 7 positions match TRBD1. CDR3 length: 16 amino acids. From germline, CDR1 is SGDLS and CDR2 YYNGEE. Trimming cost V 1 base and J 6 bases; bases outside gene matches: 12.

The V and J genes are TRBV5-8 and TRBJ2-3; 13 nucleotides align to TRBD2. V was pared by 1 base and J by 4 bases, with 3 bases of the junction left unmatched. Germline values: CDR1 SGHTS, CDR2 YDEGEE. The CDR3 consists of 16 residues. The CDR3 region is CASSLYGTSGADTQYF. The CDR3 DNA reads TGTGCCAGCAGCTTGTACGGGACTAGCGGGGCAGATACGCAGTATTTT.

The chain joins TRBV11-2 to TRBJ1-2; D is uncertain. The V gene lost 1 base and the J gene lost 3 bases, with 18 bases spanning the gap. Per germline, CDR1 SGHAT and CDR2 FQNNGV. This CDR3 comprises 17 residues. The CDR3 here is CASSLAFRRRLDYGYTF. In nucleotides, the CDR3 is TGTGCCAGCAGCTTAGCCTTTAGGAGAAGGTTGGACTATGGCTACACCTTC.

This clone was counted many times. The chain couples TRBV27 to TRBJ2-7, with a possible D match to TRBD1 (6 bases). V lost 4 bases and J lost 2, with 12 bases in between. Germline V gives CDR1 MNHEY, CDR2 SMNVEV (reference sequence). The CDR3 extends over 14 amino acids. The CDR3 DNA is TGTGCCAGCAGTTCCTCACAGGGCCCCTACGAGCAGTACTTC. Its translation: CASSSSQGPYEQYF.

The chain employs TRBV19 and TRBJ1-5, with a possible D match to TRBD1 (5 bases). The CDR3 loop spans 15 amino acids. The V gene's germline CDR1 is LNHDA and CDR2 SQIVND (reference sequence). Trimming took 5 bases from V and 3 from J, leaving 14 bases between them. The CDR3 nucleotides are TGTGCCAGTAGTCTCCTCCAGGGCGACAATCAGCCCCAGCATTTT. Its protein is CASSLLQGDNQPQHF.

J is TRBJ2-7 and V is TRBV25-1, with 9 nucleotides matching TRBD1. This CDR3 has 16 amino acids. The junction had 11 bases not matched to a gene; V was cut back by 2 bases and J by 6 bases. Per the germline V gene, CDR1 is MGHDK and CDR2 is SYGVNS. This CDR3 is CASSEARDRGSLEQYF. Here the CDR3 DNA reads TGTGCCAGCAGTGAAGCCCGAGACAGGGGGTCCCTCGAGCAGTACTTC.

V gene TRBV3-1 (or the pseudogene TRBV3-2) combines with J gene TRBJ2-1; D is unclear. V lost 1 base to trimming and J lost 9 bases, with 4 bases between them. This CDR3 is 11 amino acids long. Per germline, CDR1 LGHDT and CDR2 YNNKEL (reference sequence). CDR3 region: CASSQVREQFF. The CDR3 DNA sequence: TGTGCCAGCAGCCAAGTTCGTGAGCAGTTCTTC.

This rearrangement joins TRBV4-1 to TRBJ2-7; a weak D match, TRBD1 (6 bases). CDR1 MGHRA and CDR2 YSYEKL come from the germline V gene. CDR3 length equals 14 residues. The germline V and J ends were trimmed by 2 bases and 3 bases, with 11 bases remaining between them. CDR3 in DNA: TGCGCCAGCAGCCAAAATCAGGGGTACTACGAGCAGTACTTC. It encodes CASSQNQGYYEQYF.

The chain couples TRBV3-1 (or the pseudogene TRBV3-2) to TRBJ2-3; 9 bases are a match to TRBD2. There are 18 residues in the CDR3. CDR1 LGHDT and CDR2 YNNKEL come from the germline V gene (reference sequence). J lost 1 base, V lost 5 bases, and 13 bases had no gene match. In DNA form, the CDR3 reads TGTGCCAGCAGCGGCCGGGTAGCGGGGGCGCTGGGCACAGATACGCAGTATTTT. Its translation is CASSGRVAGALGTDTQYF.

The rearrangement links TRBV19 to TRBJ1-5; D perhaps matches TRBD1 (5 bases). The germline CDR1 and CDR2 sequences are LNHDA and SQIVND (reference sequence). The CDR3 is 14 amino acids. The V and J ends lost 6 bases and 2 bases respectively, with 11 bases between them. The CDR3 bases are TGTGCCAGTAGCGTCGTAGGGGGCAATCAGCCCCAGCATTTT. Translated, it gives CASSVVGGNQPQHF.

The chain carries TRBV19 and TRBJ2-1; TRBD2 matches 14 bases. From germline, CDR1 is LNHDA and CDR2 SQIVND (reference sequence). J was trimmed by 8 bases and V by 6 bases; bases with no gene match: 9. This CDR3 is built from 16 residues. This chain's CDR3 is CASRLGLAGVYDEQFF. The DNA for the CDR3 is TGTGCCAGTAGACTGGGACTAGCGGGAGTATACGATGAGCAGTTCTTC.

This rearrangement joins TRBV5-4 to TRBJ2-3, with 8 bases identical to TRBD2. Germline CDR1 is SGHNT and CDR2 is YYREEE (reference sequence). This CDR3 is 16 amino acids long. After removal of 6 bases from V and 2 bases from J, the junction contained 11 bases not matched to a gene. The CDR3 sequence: CASTPSGGRHTDTQYF. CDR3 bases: TGTGCCAGCACCCCGTCGGGAGGGAGACACACAGATACGCAGTATTTT.

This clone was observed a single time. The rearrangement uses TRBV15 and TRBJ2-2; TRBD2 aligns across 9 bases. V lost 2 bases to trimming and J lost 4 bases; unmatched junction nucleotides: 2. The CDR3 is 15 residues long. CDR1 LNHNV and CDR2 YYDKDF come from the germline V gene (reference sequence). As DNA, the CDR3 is TGTGCCACCAGCAGACTAGCGGGAAGCACCGGGGAGCTGTTTTTT. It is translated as CATSRLAGSTGELFF.

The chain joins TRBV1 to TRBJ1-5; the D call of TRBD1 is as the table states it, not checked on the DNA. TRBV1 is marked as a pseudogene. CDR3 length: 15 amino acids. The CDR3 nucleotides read TGCACCAGCAGCCGTCCCGGCCAGGTAGATCAGCCCCAGCATTTT. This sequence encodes CTSSRPGQVDQPQHF.

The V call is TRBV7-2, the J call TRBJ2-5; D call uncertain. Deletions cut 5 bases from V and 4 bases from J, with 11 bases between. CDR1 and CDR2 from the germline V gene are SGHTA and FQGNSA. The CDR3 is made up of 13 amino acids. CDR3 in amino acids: CASSRPSLETQYF. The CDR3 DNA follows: TGTGCCAGCAGCCGACCTAGTTTAGAGACCCAGTACTTC. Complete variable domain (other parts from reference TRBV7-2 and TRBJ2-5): GAGVSQSPSNKVTEKGKDVELRCDPISGHTALYWYRQSLGQGLEFLIYFQGNSAPDKSGLPSDRFSAERTGGSVSTLTIQRTQQEDSAVYLCASSRPSLETQYFGPGTRLLVL.

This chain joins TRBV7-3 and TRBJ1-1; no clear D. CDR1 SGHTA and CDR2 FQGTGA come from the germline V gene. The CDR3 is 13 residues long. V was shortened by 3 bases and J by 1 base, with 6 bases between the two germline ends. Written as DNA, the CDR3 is TGTGCCAGCAGCTTTCAGGCGAACACTGAAGCTTTCTTT. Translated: CASSFQANTEAFF.

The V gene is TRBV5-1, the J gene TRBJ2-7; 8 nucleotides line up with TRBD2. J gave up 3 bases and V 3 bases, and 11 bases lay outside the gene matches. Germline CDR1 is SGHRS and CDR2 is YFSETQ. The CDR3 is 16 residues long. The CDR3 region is CASSSNLRTSSYEQYF. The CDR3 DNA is TGCGCCAGCAGCTCCAACTTAAGGACTAGCAGCTACGAGCAGTACTTC.

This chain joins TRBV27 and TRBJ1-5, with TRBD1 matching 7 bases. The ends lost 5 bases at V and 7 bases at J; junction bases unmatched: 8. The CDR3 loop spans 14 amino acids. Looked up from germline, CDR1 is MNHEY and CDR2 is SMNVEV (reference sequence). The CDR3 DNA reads TGTGCCAGCAGTCCTGACAGGGTCCCCCAGCCCCAGCATTTT. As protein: CASSPDRVPQPQHF.

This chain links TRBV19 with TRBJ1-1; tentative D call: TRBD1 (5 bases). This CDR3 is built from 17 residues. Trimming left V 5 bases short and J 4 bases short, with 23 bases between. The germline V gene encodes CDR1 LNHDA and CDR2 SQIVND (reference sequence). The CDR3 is CASSYNKKGVQSTEAFF. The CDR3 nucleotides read TGTGCCAGTAGTTATAACAAGAAAGGGGTCCAGAGCACTGAAGCTTTCTTT.

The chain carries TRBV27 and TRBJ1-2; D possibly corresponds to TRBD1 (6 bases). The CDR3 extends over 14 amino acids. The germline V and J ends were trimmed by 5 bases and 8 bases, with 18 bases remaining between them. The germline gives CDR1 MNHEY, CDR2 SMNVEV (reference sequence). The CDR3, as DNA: TGTGCCAGCAGTCCCCTTTTGACAGGCAGGGGCTACACCTTC. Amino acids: CASSPLLTGRGYTF.

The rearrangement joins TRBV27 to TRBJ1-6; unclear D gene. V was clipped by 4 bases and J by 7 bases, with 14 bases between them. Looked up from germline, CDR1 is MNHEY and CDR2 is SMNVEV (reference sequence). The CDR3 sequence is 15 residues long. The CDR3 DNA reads TGTGCCAGCAGTTCCGGAGGGTCCTTAAATTCACCCCTCCACTTT. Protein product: CASSSGGSLNSPLHF.

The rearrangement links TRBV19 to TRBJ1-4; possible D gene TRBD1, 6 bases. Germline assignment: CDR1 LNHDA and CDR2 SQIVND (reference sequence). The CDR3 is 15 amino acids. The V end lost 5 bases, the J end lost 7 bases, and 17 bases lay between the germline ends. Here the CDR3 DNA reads TGTGCCAGTAGTTCCCCACAGGGTATTAGTGAAAAACTGTTTTTT. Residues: CASSSPQGISEKLFF.

The CDR3 region is CASSLGGTAYQETQYF. Written as DNA, the CDR3 is TGTGCCAGCAGCTTAGGTGGGACAGCATACCAAGAGACCCAGTACTTC. The chain recombines TRBV11-2 with TRBJ2-5; 7 nucleotides align to TRBD1. The germline V gene encodes CDR1 SGHAT and CDR2 FQNNGV. V was pared by 1 base and J by 0 bases, with 5 bases of the junction left unmatched. The CDR3 sequence is 16 residues long.

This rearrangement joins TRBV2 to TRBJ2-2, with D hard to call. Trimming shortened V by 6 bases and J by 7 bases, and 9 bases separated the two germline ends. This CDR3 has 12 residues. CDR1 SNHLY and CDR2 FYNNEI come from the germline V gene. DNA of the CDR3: TGTGCCAGCAGAAGATTGAGCGGGGAGCTGTTTTTT. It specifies CASRRLSGELFF.

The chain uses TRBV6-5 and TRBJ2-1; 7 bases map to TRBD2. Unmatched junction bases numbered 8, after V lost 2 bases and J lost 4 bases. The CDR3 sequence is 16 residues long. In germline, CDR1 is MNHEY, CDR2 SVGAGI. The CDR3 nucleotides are TGTGCCAGCAGTTACCGGGGCGGAGCGGGATACAATGAGCAGTTCTTC. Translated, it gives CASSYRGGAGYNEQFF.

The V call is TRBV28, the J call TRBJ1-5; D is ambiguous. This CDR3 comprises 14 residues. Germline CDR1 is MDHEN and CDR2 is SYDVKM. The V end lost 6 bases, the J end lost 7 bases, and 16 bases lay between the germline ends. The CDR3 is CASSPVRGRQPQHF. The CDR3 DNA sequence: TGTGCCAGCAGCCCAGTGCGGGGTAGACAGCCCCAGCATTTT.

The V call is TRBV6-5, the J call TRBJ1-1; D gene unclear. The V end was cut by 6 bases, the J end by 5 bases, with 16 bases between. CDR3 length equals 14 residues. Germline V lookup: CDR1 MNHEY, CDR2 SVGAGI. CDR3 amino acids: CASRREAARTEAFF. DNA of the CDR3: TGTGCCAGCAGAAGGGAGGCAGCACGGACTGAAGCTTTCTTT.

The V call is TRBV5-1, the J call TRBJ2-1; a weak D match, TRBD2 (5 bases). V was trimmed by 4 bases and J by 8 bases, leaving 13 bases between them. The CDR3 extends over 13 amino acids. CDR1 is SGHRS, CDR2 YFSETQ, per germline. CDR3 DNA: TGCGCCAGCAGCCCCGCGGGCCGTTATGAGCAGTTCTTC. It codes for CASSPAGRYEQFF.

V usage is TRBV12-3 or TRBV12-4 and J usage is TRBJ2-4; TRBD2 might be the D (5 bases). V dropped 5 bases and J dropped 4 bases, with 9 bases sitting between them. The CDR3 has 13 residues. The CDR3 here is CASSGLGKNIQYF. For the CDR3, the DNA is TGTGCCAGCAGTGGACTTGGGAAAAACATTCAGTACTTC.

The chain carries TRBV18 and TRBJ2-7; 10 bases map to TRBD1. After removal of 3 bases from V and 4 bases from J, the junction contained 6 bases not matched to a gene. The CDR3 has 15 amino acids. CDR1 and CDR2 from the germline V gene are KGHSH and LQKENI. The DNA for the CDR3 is TGTGCCAGCTCACCTTTTGGGACAGGGGAATACGAGCAGTACTTC. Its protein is CASSPFGTGEYEQYF. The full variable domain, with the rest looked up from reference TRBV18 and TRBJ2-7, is NAGVMQNPRHLVRRRGQEARLRCSPMKGHSHVYWYRQLPEEGLKFMVYLQKENIIDESGMPKERFSAEFPKEGPSILRIQQVVRGDSAAYFCASSPFGTGEYEQYFGPGTRLTVT.